The source of this T cell receptor beta chain is a study of OX40 agonist ivuxolimab in advanced cancers. Study-wide points: There were also nonresponders showing low normalized T-cell clonal expansion.

Points on this clone: Its specificity is unknown.

TCRdb keeps only in-frame clones here, not all; method: immunoSEQ multiplex PCR. The data contain 70,000 or so clones, around 85% of them singletons. The sequence derives from an adult with an advanced solid tumor such as melanoma, head and neck, liver or kidney cancer. The specimen was CD4+ or CD8+ T cells sorted from blood, collected in a trial of the OX40 agonist ivuxolimab.

CDR3 coding DNA: TGTGCCAGCAGTGGCGGGGCCGTCGGAGAGACCCAGTACTTC. Protein: CASSGGAVGETQYF. The chain employs TRBV6-1 and TRBJ2-5, with D perhaps matching TRBD2 (6 bases). CDR3 length: 14 amino acids. V was pared by 4 bases and J by 4 bases, with 13 bases between. Germline-derived CDR1 and CDR2 are MNHNS and SASEGT.